A selection of T cell receptor beta chains follows, all from one sample in a study of radiation and T cells in renal cell carcinoma. Here immunoSEQ multiplex PCR was the method, and the copy in TCRdb shows in-frame clones only, minus some. The sample carries some 81,000 clones, 80% to 90% recorded once. The source material was blood, sampled from a patient whose treatment included radiotherapy and nephrectomy. All receptors derive from an older woman with renal cell carcinoma. CDR3s include the opening cysteine and the closing phenylalanine or tryptophan. D genes are given only for firm matches. Rows give clone size only sometimes, using once, few, many, or a class for an expanded clone.

v_gene: TRBV5-4
d_gene: NA
abundance: NA
j_gene: TRBJ2-7
CDR3nt: TGTGCCAGCAGCTTGGATCCGGGGAGCTCCTACGAGCAGTACTTC
CDR3aa: CASSLDPGSSYEQYF

v_gene: TRBV7-2
d_gene: NA
abundance: NA
j_gene: TRBJ2-5
CDR3nt: TGTGCCAGCAGCTTAGGGGGCAGTCAAGAGACCCAGTACTTC
CDR3aa: CASSLGGSQETQYF

v_gene: TRBV30
d_gene: NA
abundance: NA
j_gene: TRBJ1-1
CDR3nt: TGTGCCTGGAGTGTTGGATTTATGAACACTGAAGCTTTCTTT
CDR3aa: CAWSVGFMNTEAFF

v_gene: TRBV27
d_gene: TRBD1
abundance: NA
j_gene: TRBJ1-2
CDR3nt: TGTGCCAGCAGCACAGGGGGGTATGGCTACACCTTC
CDR3aa: CASSTGGYGYTF

v_gene: TRBV30
d_gene: NA
abundance: NA
j_gene: TRBJ2-2
CDR3nt: TGTGCCTGGAGTGTACCTTCCGGTTGGGGGAACACCGGGGAGCTGTTTTTT
CDR3aa: CAWSVPSGWGNTGELFF

v_gene: TRBV6-1
d_gene: TRBD2
abundance: NA
j_gene: TRBJ2-3
CDR3nt: TGTGCCAGCAGTGCTCCGGGACTAGCCCAAGATACGCAGTATTTT
CDR3aa: CASSAPGLAQDTQYF

v_gene: TRBV7-2
d_gene: NA
abundance: once
j_gene: TRBJ2-5
CDR3nt: TGTGCCAGCAGCCTCCCGGGGTGGAAGACCCAGTACTTC
CDR3aa: CASSLPGWKTQYF

v_gene: TRBV27
d_gene: NA
abundance: NA
j_gene: TRBJ1-6
CDR3nt: TGTGCCAGCAGGTCGTTCCTCTATAATTCACCCCTCCACTTT
CDR3aa: CASRSFLYNSPLHF

v_gene: TRBV6-5
d_gene: TRBD1
abundance: few
j_gene: TRBJ1-6
CDR3nt: TGTGCCAGCAGTCCTGGGGACAGTTCCAGAGCACCCCTCCACTTT
CDR3aa: CASSPGDSSRAPLHF

v_gene: TRBV9
d_gene: TRBD2
abundance: NA
j_gene: TRBJ2-1
CDR3nt: TGTGCCAGCAGCGCACTAGCGGGGGAGGGAAATGAGCAGTTCTTC
CDR3aa: CASSALAGEGNEQFF

v_gene: TRBV10-1
d_gene: NA
abundance: NA
j_gene: TRBJ2-1
CDR3nt: TGCGCCAGCAGCCCTCCCTGCGGATACTACAATGAGCAGTTCTTC
CDR3aa: CASSPPCGYYNEQFF

v_gene: TRBV15
d_gene: NA
abundance: NA
j_gene: TRBJ2-5
CDR3nt: TGTGCCACCAGCAGAGATCTTTTCCCTGATTCGGAGACCCAGTACTTC
CDR3aa: CATSRDLFPDSETQYF

v_gene: TRBV19
d_gene: NA
abundance: NA
j_gene: TRBJ1-1
CDR3nt: TGTGCCAGTATGCGCTTGTTATCGACTGAAGCTTTCTTT
CDR3aa: CASMRLLSTEAFF

v_gene: TRBV2
d_gene: NA
abundance: NA
j_gene: TRBJ1-2
CDR3nt: TGTGCCAGCAGTGACCGGGGGGCGAGGGGCTACACCTTC
CDR3aa: CASSDRGARGYTF

v_gene: TRBV25-1
d_gene: NA
abundance: NA
j_gene: TRBJ2-3
CDR3nt: TGTGCCAGCAGTGAATATGGCACAGATACGCAGTATTTT
CDR3aa: CASSEYGTDTQYF

v_gene: TRBV27
d_gene: NA
abundance: NA
j_gene: TRBJ1-2
CDR3nt: TGTGCCAGCCGACGTTCGGGTGCAGGGTATGGCTACACCTTC
CDR3aa: CASRRSGAGYGYTF

v_gene: TRBV7-9
d_gene: TRBD1
abundance: NA
j_gene: TRBJ2-5
CDR3nt: TGTGCCAGCAGCTTAGGGGACAGGGGGGCCCAAGAGACCCAGTACTTC
CDR3aa: CASSLGDRGAQETQYF

v_gene: TRBV18
d_gene: NA
abundance: NA
j_gene: TRBJ2-4
CDR3nt: TGTGCCAGCTCACCTAAAGCGGCCAACAGCATTCAGTACTTC
CDR3aa: CASSPKAANSIQYF

v_gene: TRBV7-2
d_gene: TRBD1
abundance: NA
j_gene: TRBJ2-1
CDR3nt: TGTGCCAGCAGCTCTACAGGGGGTGAGCAGTTCTTC
CDR3aa: CASSSTGGEQFF

v_gene: TRBV5-4
d_gene: TRBD1
abundance: NA
j_gene: TRBJ2-3
CDR3nt: TGTGCCAGCAGCTCAACAGGGGTAGAAGATACGCAGTATTTT
CDR3aa: CASSSTGVEDTQYF

v_gene: TRBV19
d_gene: NA
abundance: NA
j_gene: TRBJ1-6
CDR3nt: TGTGCCAGTAGCCCCCAGAGCTCCTATAATTCACCCCTCCACTTT
CDR3aa: CASSPQSSYNSPLHF

v_gene: TRBV28
d_gene: NA
abundance: few
j_gene: TRBJ1-2
CDR3nt: TGTGCCAGCACCCCGGCGGGCTATGGCTACACCTTC
CDR3aa: CASTPAGYGYTF

v_gene: TRBV9
d_gene: NA
abundance: NA
j_gene: TRBJ2-3
CDR3nt: TGTGCCAGCAGCGTCCGACAGGGCGGGGCAGATACGCAGTATTTT
CDR3aa: CASSVRQGGADTQYF

v_gene: TRBV6-6
d_gene: NA
abundance: NA
j_gene: TRBJ1-2
CDR3nt: TGTGCCAGCAGCCCATCTCGGGAGTATGGCTACACCTTC
CDR3aa: CASSPSREYGYTF

v_gene: TRBV6-4
d_gene: NA
abundance: NA
j_gene: TRBJ1-6
CDR3nt: TGTGCCAGCAGCGTGGAGAGTCATAATTCACCCCTCCACTTT
CDR3aa: CASSVESHNSPLHF

v_gene: TRBV29-1
d_gene: TRBD1
abundance: NA
j_gene: TRBJ1-4
CDR3nt: TGCAGCGTAGAGGGACAGCCAACTAATGAAAAACTGTTTTTT
CDR3aa: CSVEGQPTNEKLFF

v_gene: TRBV9
d_gene: TRBD1
abundance: NA
j_gene: TRBJ1-1
CDR3nt: TGTGCCAGCAGCGTGGGACAGGGGGTCGGGGGCACTGAAGCTTTCTTT
CDR3aa: CASSVGQGVGGTEAFF